Below are 21 T cell receptor delta chains sequenced from a single sample in a study of gamma-delta T cells after stem cell transplantation. TCRdb used CATT to re-call clones from the RT-PCR reads. The sample lists around 900 delta-chain clones, 2.8% seen once, with over 50% in the top ten. The sample was gamma-delta T cells. Source of these receptors: a human donor. It is not recorded whose cells these are; they may come from a transplant donor.

By share, this clone ranks as medium-sized. Only one base separates this from a far larger clonotype, so it likely reflects a read error. This sequence joins TRDV2 and TRDJ1; D is possibly TRDD2 (5 bases). The CDR3 loop spans 19 amino acids. Trimming cost V 5 bases and J 2 bases, with 29 bases left between them. Germline CDR1 is GEAIGNYY and CDR2 is EKD. CDR3 in DNA: TGTGCCTGTGGCTCCCAGCTTTCCTCCCTAACGATTTTTACCGATAAACTCATCTTT. It yields the protein CACGSQLSSLTIFTDKLIF.

This clone has more than one count but fewer than ten. The translation of this DNA and the TCRdb protein of a much larger clone differ at residue 14, probably owing to a read error; the protein shown here is translated from the DNA. The chain combines TRDV2 with TRDJ1, with 10 bases identical to TRDD3. In germline, CDR1 is GEAIGNYY, CDR2 EKD. J was trimmed by 3 bases and V by 0 bases; bases with no gene match: 15. The CDR3 covers 19 residues. The CDR3 loop reads CACDTVVGDTGPYADKLIF. CDR3 nucleotide sequence: TGTGCCTGTGACACCGTGGTGGGGGATACAGGGCCGTACGCCGATAAACTCATCTTT.

This clone is classed as medium-sized. A far larger clone is one nucleotide away, so this likely arose from a read error. V and J are TRDV1 and TRDJ4; 10 bases align to TRDD3. V was pared by 1 base and J by 10 bases, with 24 bases of the junction left unmatched. CDR1 TSWWSYY and CDR2 QGS come from the germline V gene. CDR3 length equals 19 residues. The CDR3 nucleotides read TGTGCTCTTGGGGAACGGTTCTGGTGGGGGATACCAGTAACAGGGCAGTCGATCTTT. Amino acids: CALGERFWWGIPVTGQSIF.

This clone has at least ten counts. This sequence is one base from a far larger clone and is likely a read error. This sequence joins TRDV2 and TRDJ1; D not resolved. V lost 1 base to trimming and J lost 0 bases, with 17 bases between them. From germline, CDR1 is GEAIGNYY and CDR2 EKD. This CDR3 has 17 amino acids. CDR3 nucleotide sequence: TGTGCCTGTGACACTCTGAGGACGACTTCTTACACCGATAAACTCATCTTT. It specifies CACDTLRTTSYTDKLIF.

Details on this clone: The protein given by TCRdb reflects a much larger clone and differs at residue 4 from this DNA's translation, likely from a read error; the protein shown is the DNA's translation. The V gene is TRDV2, the J gene TRDJ1; 9 bases align to TRDD3. The J segment lost 0 bases and the V segment lost 5 bases, leaving 12 bases of the junction unmatched. The germline CDR1 and CDR2 sequences are GEAIGNYY and EKD. This CDR3 is 17 amino acids long. CDR3 nucleotide sequence: TGTGCCTGTGGCGCGTTACTGGGGGACCCGTACACCGATAAACTCATCTTT. Translated: CACGALLGDPYTDKLIF.

To note about this clone: The TCRdb record carries a much larger clone's protein, which differs from this DNA's translation at residue 5; a read error is the likely cause, and the protein listed here is the DNA translation. The chain links TRDV3 to TRDJ1, with 7 bases aligning to TRDD3. Looked up from germline, CDR1 is TVYSNPD and CDR2 is GDNSRS (reference sequence). There are 16 residues in the CDR3. V lost 0 bases, J lost 1 base, and 11 bases stayed unmatched. In DNA, the CDR3 is TGTGCCTTTAGACGGGGGATCGGCTGGGGCACCGATAAACTCATCTTT. It codes for CAFRRGIGWGTDKLIF.

This clone was detected only a few times. The amino acid sequence in TCRdb belongs to a much larger clone and departs from this DNA's translation at residue 5, likely a sequencing read error; the sequence shown is translated from the DNA. The rearrangement joins TRDV2 to TRDJ1, with D hard to call. The V gene lost 3 bases and the J gene lost 5 bases, with 15 bases spanning the gap. This CDR3 is 14 amino acids long. CDR1 and CDR2 from the germline V gene are GEAIGNYY and EKD. The CDR3 DNA reads TGTGCCTGTGACGCATTAGGGCCCGGGGATAAACTCATCTTT. Residues: CACDALGPGDKLIF.

As regards this clone: TCRdb shows a much larger clone's protein in place of this DNA's translation, and the two differ at residue 4, likely through a read error; the protein shown is translated from the DNA. The chain links TRDV2 to TRDJ1; possibly TRDD3 for D (5 bases). The CDR3 extends over 15 amino acids. V lost 6 bases and J 4 bases, leaving 20 bases between the germline ends. Germline V gives CDR1 GEAIGNYY, CDR2 EKD. CDR3: CACNSLRGRGDKLIF. CDR3 DNA sequence: TGTGCCTGTAACTCGCTACGGGGAAGGGGCGATAAACTCATCTTT.

This clone is medium-sized (0.01 to 0.1%) by share. A much larger clone sits a single nucleotide away, making a read error possible. The sample holds other DNA sequences that translate to the same CDR3. The V gene is TRDV2, the J gene TRDJ1, with D perhaps matching TRDD3 (6 bases). The germline CDR1 and CDR2 sequences are GEAIGNYY and EKD. This CDR3 region has 17 residues. The CDR3 here is CACDPLSDGGDTDKLIF. CDR3 DNA sequence: TGTGCCTGTGACCCTCTTTCCGACGGGGGGGACACCGACAAACTCATCTTT.

By its share, this clone is medium-sized. A far larger clone is one nucleotide away, so this likely arose from a read error. This sequence joins TRDV2 and TRDJ1; D is unresolved. Germline lookup yields CDR1 GEAIGNYY and CDR2 EKD. This CDR3 is 19 amino acids long. Deletions cut 3 bases from V and 2 bases from J, with 27 bases between. The CDR3 loop is CACDSQLSPLTIFTDKLIF. As DNA, the CDR3 is TGTGCCTGTGACTCCCAGCTTTCCCCCCTAACGATTTTTACCGATAAACTCATCTTT.

This clone showed up just a few times. The TCRdb protein comes from a much larger clone and disagrees with this DNA's translation at residue 19, likely due to a read error; the protein given here is derived from the DNA. The chain combines TRDV1 with TRDJ1, with D possibly being TRDD3 (9 bases). V lost 0 bases, J lost 4 bases, and 39 bases lay in between. The CDR3 runs 24 residues. Germline V gives CDR1 TSWWSYY, CDR2 QGS. CDR3 nucleotide sequence: TGTGCTCTTGGGGAACTTTCCCATGGCCTTCCTATATGGGGGATAGTCTTTATAAGCGATAAACTCATCTTT. Translating gives CALGELSHGLPIWGIVFISDKLIF.

This clone has a handful of counts. A far larger clone is one nucleotide away, so this likely arose from a read error. This chain uses TRDV2 with TRDJ1; weak D call: TRDD3 (6 bases). Germline loops: CDR1 GEAIGNYY, CDR2 EKD. This CDR3 has 20 residues. CDR3 sequence (DNA): TGTGCCTGTGGCACCGTACCCGGGGGACCTGATGGGGGGTACACCGATAAACTCATCTTT. Translation: CACGTVPGGPDGGYTDKLIF.

By sample fraction, this clone is large. This sample includes further DNA sequences coding for the same CDR3. The rearrangement links TRDV2 to TRDJ1; TRDD3 agrees at 9 bases. The CDR3 has 17 residues. Germline trimming cut 4 bases from V and 0 bases from J; bases unmatched to any gene: 11. Germline CDR1 GEAIGNYY, CDR2 EKD. CDR3 DNA sequence: TGTGCCTGTGATCCGAAATTACCTGGGGGATACACCGATAAACTCATCTTT. Translation: CACDPKLPGGYTDKLIF.

Comments on this clone: At one end the junction does not follow the germline gene, possibly because of a read error. This chain links TRDV2 with TRDJ1; TRDD2 aligns across 9 bases. The germline V gene has CDR1 GEAIGNYY and CDR2 EKD. The CDR3 has 18 residues. CDR3 amino acids: CACGTLPTLQEELDKLIF. CDR3 nucleotides: TGTGCCTGTGGCACCCTTCCTACTCTGCAAGAGGAGCTCGATAAACTCATCTTT.

Of note for this clone: A far larger clone is only one base removed, so a read error is likely. Other nucleotide sequences in the sample specify the same CDR3. V is TRDV2 and J is TRDJ3; 7 bases map to TRDD3. The CDR3 runs 17 residues. Losses at the gene ends were 7 bases for V and 1 base for J; bases not matched to a gene: 9. The germline gives CDR1 GEAIGNYY, CDR2 EKD. In DNA form, the CDR3 reads TGTGCCTGCGCGCCTGCTGGGGGTTCCTGGGACACCCGACAGATGTTTTTC. It is translated as CACAPAGGSWDTRQMFF.

This clone was detected only a few times. The protein in TCRdb stems from a much larger clone and differs at residue 4 from this DNA's translation, likely a read error; here the protein is translated from the DNA. V is TRDV2 and J is TRDJ3, with a tentative D call TRDD2 (5 bases). The CDR3 covers 18 residues. Per the germline V gene, CDR1 is GEAIGNYY and CDR2 is EKD. CDR3 region: CACGTTGPSTWDTRQMFF. CDR3 coding DNA: TGTGCCTGTGGCACCACCGGACCTTCAACCTGGGACACCCGACAGATGTTTTTC.

This clone was detected only a few times. TCRdb's listed protein matches a much larger clone and diverges from this DNA's translation at residue 11, likely through a read error; the protein shown comes from the DNA. V gene TRDV2 combines with J gene TRDJ1, with TRDD3 matching 8 bases. From germline, CDR1 is GEAIGNYY and CDR2 EKD. V was clipped by 3 bases and J by 1 base; unmatched bases: 18. This CDR3 has 19 residues. Written as DNA, the CDR3 is TGTGCCTGTGACCCCCTTCGTCCTGGGGGACATGGGTTCACCGATAAACTCATCTTT. The encoded protein is CACDPLRPGGHGFTDKLIF.

In this sample, this clone turned up a few times. The amino acid sequence in TCRdb belongs to a much larger clone and departs from this DNA's translation at residue 10, likely a sequencing read error; the sequence shown is translated from the DNA. V gene TRDV2 combines with J gene TRDJ1; weak D call: TRDD3 (6 bases). CDR3 length: 17 amino acids. The germline V and J ends were trimmed by 1 base and 0 bases, with 17 bases remaining between them. Per the germline V gene, CDR1 is GEAIGNYY and CDR2 is EKD. The CDR3 DNA sequence: TGTGCCTGTGACACTCTGGGGACGACTGCTTACACCGATAAACTCATCTTT. Its translation: CACDTLGTTAYTDKLIF.

The V and J genes are TRDV2 and TRDJ1; 13 bases fit TRDD3. CDR3 size: 15 residues. The V segment lost 7 bases and the J segment 0 bases; nucleotides outside the gene matches: 4. The germline V gene has CDR1 GEAIGNYY and CDR2 EKD. As DNA, the CDR3 is TGTGCCTGCACACTGGGGGATACGTACACCGATAAACTCATCTTT. Amino acid sequence: CACTLGDTYTDKLIF.

On this clone itself: With a far larger clone one base away, a read error is the likely cause. The same CDR3 also results from other DNA sequences found in this sample. The chain links TRDV2 to TRDJ1, with TRDD3 matching 9 bases. This CDR3 region has 15 residues. Germline V CDR1 and CDR2: GEAIGNYY, EKD. The CDR3 reads CACDYTGGNTDKLIF. The CDR3 bases are TGTGCCTGTGACTATACTGGGGGAAACACAGATAAACTCATCTTT.

This clone occurred many times. A read error is likely here: a far larger clone is one base away. This sequence joins TRDV2 and TRDJ3; perhaps TRDD3 as D (6 bases). This CDR3 spans 18 amino acids. The germline V and J ends were trimmed by 0 bases and 0 bases, with 11 bases remaining between them. CDR1 is GEAIGNYY and CDR2 is EKD in the germline V gene. Written as DNA, the CDR3 is TGTGCCTGTGACACCCTTGGGGGCGTCTCCTGGGACACCCGACAGATGTTTTTC. Translation: CACDTLGGVSWDTRQMFF.